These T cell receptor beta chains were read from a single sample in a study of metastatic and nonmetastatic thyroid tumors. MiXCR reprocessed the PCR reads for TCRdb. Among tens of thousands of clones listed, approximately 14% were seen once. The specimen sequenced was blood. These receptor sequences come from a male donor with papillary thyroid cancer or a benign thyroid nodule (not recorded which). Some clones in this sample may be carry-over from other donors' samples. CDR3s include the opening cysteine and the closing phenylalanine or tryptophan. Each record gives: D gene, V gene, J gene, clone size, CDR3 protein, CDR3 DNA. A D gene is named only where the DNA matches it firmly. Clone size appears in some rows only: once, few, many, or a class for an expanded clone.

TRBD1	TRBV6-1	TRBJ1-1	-	CASSGGQVAMYTEAFF	TGTGCCAGCAGTGGGGGACAGGTGGCTATGTACACTGAAGCTTTCTTT
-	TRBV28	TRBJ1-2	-	CASSYQTEAMKGYTF	TGTGCCAGCAGTTACCAGACGGAGGCGATGAAGGGCTACACCTTC
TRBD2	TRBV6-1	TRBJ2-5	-	CASKRIRGETHYF	TGTGCCAGCAAACGTATCCGGGGGGAGACCCATTACTTC
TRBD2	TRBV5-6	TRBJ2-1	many	CASSLGLRTHNEQFF	TGTGCCAGCAGCCTGGGACTACGAACCCACAATGAGCAGTTCTTC
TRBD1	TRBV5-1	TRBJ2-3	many	CASSQDRAADTQYF	TGCGCCAGCAGCCAGGACAGGGCCGCAGATACGCAGTATTTT
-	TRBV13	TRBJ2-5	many	CASSPGILDETQYF	TGTGCCAGCAGCCCGGGGATACTCGATGAGACCCAGTACTTC
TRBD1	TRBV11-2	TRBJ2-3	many	CASSARQGSTDTQYF	TGTGCCAGCAGCGCCCGACAGGGAAGCACAGATACGCAGTATTTT
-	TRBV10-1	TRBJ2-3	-	CSSSGPFTTDTQYF	TGCTCCAGCAGTGGACCCTTTACGACAGATACTCAGTATTTT
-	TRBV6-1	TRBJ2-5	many	CASRPSGAETQYF	TGTGCCAGCCGTCCCAGTGGGGCAGAGACCCAGTACTTC
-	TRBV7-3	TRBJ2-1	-	CASSIQGILANEQFF	TGTGCCAGCAGCATACAGGGAATATTGGCCAATGAGCAGTTCTTC
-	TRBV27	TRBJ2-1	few	CGISLRLGNEQFF	TGTGGCATCAGTTTACGGCTGGGGAATGAGCAGTTCTTC
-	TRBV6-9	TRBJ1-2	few	CASRSETEVDYGYTF	TGTGCCAGCAGGTCCGAGACAGAGGTGGACTATGGCTACACCTTC
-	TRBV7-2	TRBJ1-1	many	CASSLQGHLTEAFF	TGTGCCAGCAGCTTACAAGGGCACCTCACTGAAGCTTTCTTT
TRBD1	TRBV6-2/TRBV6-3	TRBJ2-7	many	CASEPGQGVFEQYF	TGTGCCAGCGAGCCGGGACAGGGGGTTTTCGAGCAGTACTTC
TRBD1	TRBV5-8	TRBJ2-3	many	CASRLTGSTDTQYF	TGTGCCAGCAGACTGACAGGGAGTACAGATACGCAGTATTTT
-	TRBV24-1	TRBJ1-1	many	CATRGEGEAFF	TGTGCCACCAGGGGGGAGGGTGAAGCTTTCTTT